Sequencing of this T cell receptor beta chain was carried out in a study of radiotherapy plus CTLA-4 blockade in lung cancer. Points from the study as a whole: Some TCR clones had been derived from tumors. These clones expanded in peripheral blood after radiotherapy plus ipilimumab. Early blood T cell clone changes and increased post-radiation serum interferon-beta were reportedly the strongest response predictors.

Sequencing was performed with immunoSEQ multiplex PCR; in TCRdb, only in-frame clones are kept and a portion is missing. The data contain fewer than 95,000 clones, around four fifths of them seen just once; the ten biggest clones take up roughly 0.84%. Note on this clone: The antigen remains undetermined.

The receptor was isolated from a human donor with non-small cell lung cancer who had stable disease on radiotherapy plus ipilimumab. The sequencing used peripheral blood, collected from a patient treated with radiotherapy plus ipilimumab.

The CDR3 DNA reads as TGCGCCAGCAGTCATTATGGACGGAGAAAGCAGAACATTCAGTACTTC. Translating it yields CASSHYGRRKQNIQYF. The chain uses TRBV23-1 and TRBJ2-4; D is undetermined. TRBV23-1 is classed as an ORF, of uncertain function. Trimming cost V 3 bases and J 7 bases, with 19 bases left between them. The CDR3 runs to 16 residues.